Below, one TCR beta chain is given with its context. Antigen specificity is unknown. The data are from a study of shared clonotypes between healthy human individuals. Study findings and constraints: Around 5% of naive CD4 clonotypes were shared across a few donors. Generally, naive subsets (rather than memory subsets) showed larger estimated richness.

CDR3 length equals 16 residues. The germline gives CDR1 LNHDA, CDR2 SQIVND (reference sequence). After removal of 4 bases from V and 4 bases from J, the junction contained 8 bases not matched to a gene. Sequencing was performed with immunoSEQ multiplex PCR; in TCRdb, only in-frame clones are kept and a portion is missing. Altogether around 1.1 million clones are present, 60% to 85% being singletons, with the ten largest covering roughly 0.82%. Memory CD4+ cells were the fraction left after CD45RA+ naive selection. The rearrangement links TRBV19 to TRBJ2-2, with 8 bases identical to TRBD2. The sequencing sample was made of memory CD4+ T cells from PBMCs. Subset meaning: CD45RA-negative fraction. This sequence was found in a man between 18 and 35 years old in good health. Some clones in this sample may be carry-over from other donors' samples. The CDR3 spells CASSTQSGSVTGELFF. In nucleotides, the CDR3 is TGTGCCAGTAGTACACAAAGCGGGAGTGTCACCGGGGAGCTGTTTTTT. Complete variable domain (other parts from reference TRBV19 and TRBJ2-2): DGGITQSPKYLFRKEGQNVTLSCEQNLNHDAMYWYRQDPGQGLRLIYYSQIVNDFQKGDIAEGYSVSREKKESFPLTVTSAQKNPTAFYLCASSTQSGSVTGELFFGEGSRLTVL.